The 19 T cell receptor beta chains below were found in one sample sequenced in a study of blood T cell repertoires in COVID-19. Assay: immunoSEQ multiplex PCR; the TCRdb copy retains only in-frame clones and omits some. Of about 240,000 clones listed, 70% to 90% are singletons. The source material was peripheral blood. These receptors were collected from a woman aged 60-70 years with active or convalescent COVID-19.

The sample holds a few counts of this clone. This CDR3 reads CASSTDRGLYEQYF. The CDR3 DNA reads TGTGCCAGTAGTACGGACAGGGGGCTTTACGAGCAGTACTTC. The chain is built from TRBV19 and TRBJ2-7, with 11 positions matching TRBD1. Looked up from germline, CDR1 is LNHDA and CDR2 is SQIVND (reference sequence). V dropped 4 bases and J dropped 4; count of bases not matched to a gene: 3. CDR3 length equals 14 residues.

V gene TRBV6-5 combines with J gene TRBJ1-5; D is perhaps TRBD1 (5 bases). The V end was cut by 8 bases, the J end by 3 bases, with 14 bases between. Germline V lookup: CDR1 MNHEY, CDR2 SVGAGI. This CDR3 spans 14 amino acids. DNA of the CDR3: TGTGCCAGCGCAAAGTGGGGGGACAATCAGCCCCAGCATTTT. The encoded protein is CASAKWGDNQPQHF.

The V and J genes are TRBV18 and TRBJ2-3; tentative D call: TRBD2 (5 bases). Germline V gene lookup returns CDR1 KGHSH and CDR2 LQKENI. The CDR3 consists of 20 residues. Trimming took 3 bases from V and 4 from J, leaving 29 bases between them. CDR3 sequence (DNA): TGTGCCAGCTCACCTACGGGGTATCCGGGGAGCTCGCAACACCCAGATACGCAGTATTTT. The encoded protein is CASSPTGYPGSSQHPDTQYF.

This chain uses TRBV6-5 with TRBJ2-1, with D possibly TRBD1 on 5 matching bases. Germline assignment: CDR1 MNHEY and CDR2 SVGAGI. Trimming pared 6 bases from V and 5 bases from J, leaving 11 bases between. The CDR3 loop spans 13 amino acids. CDR3 nucleotides: TGTGCCAGCAGGAAGGCAGGGCACAATGAGCAGTTCTTC. Its protein is CASRKAGHNEQFF.

The V and J genes are TRBV30 and TRBJ1-2; 7 bases are a match to TRBD1. This CDR3 is 14 amino acids long. Trimming removed 5 bases from V and 9 bases from J; junction bases left unmatched: 15. The V gene's germline CDR1 is GTSNPN and CDR2 SVGIG (reference sequence). CDR3 nucleotide sequence: TGTGCCTGGTCTACTACCGGGACAGAGGATCGCTACACCTTC. Translated, it gives CAWSTTGTEDRYTF.

This rearrangement joins TRBV7-9 to TRBJ2-3; 9 nucleotides line up with TRBD2. Germline loops: CDR1 SEHNR, CDR2 FQNEAQ (reference sequence). This CDR3 region has 15 residues. V shed 2 bases and J 5 bases; nucleotides not matched to a gene: 5. The CDR3 loop is CASSLLAGGGDTQYF. The DNA for the CDR3 is TGTGCCAGCAGCTTATTGGCGGGAGGGGGAGATACGCAGTATTTT.

The gene calls are TRBV19 and TRBJ2-5; TRBD2 aligns across 12 bases. The V gene's germline CDR1 is LNHDA and CDR2 SQIVND (reference sequence). J lost 1 base, V lost 7 bases, and 10 bases had no gene match. This CDR3 has 17 amino acids. The CDR3 bases are TGTGCCAGTAATCCTACCGGACTAGCGGGGACCCAAGAGACCCAGTACTTC. Its translation is CASNPTGLAGTQETQYF.

The genes are TRBV6-1 and TRBJ1-1, with 7 bases identical to TRBD1. V lost 0 bases and J lost 6; bases outside the gene matches: 4. Germline V gene data show CDR1 as MNHNS and CDR2 as SASEGT. The length of the CDR3 is 14 residues. The CDR3 bases are TGTGCCAGCAGTGAAGCCCGGGACAGTTCTGAAGCTTTCTTT. It yields the protein CASSEARDSSEAFF.

This clone has a handful of counts. The CDR3 bases are TGTGCCAGCCGGGAGGTCACTGAAGCTTTCTTT. Amino acid sequence: CASREVTEAFF. The genes are TRBV7-2 and TRBJ1-1, with D unresolved. The V end lost 8 bases, the J end lost 4 bases, and 8 bases lay between the germline ends. Germline lookup yields CDR1 SGHTA and CDR2 FQGNSA. The CDR3 is 11 amino acids.

The chain is built from TRBV19 and TRBJ2-6; the match to TRBD1 covers 7 bases. V lost 6 bases and J lost 1; bases outside the gene matches: 3. The germline CDR1 and CDR2 sequences are LNHDA and SQIVND (reference sequence). This CDR3 has 15 amino acids. CDR3 sequence (DNA): TGTGCCAGTAGCCACAGGGGATCTGGGGCCAACGTCCTGACTTTC. Amino acid sequence: CASSHRGSGANVLTF.

The chain couples TRBV4-1 to TRBJ2-7; 8 positions agree with TRBD2. Trimming at V came to 1 base and at J to 3 bases, leaving 8 bases not matched to a gene. The germline gives CDR1 MGHRA, CDR2 YSYEKL. The CDR3 length is 16 residues. CDR3 DNA: TGCGCCAGCAGCCAAGGGGTGACTAGCGCGGGCTACGAGCAGTACTTC. Its translation is CASSQGVTSAGYEQYF.

This chain uses TRBV10-3 with TRBJ1-2, with D tentatively TRBD1 (6 bases). This CDR3 has 14 amino acids. Germline assignment: CDR1 ENHRY and CDR2 SYGVKD. V lost 6 bases and J lost 4, with 15 bases in between. The CDR3 loop is CAISEGGLSYGYTF. The CDR3 nucleotides are TGTGCCATCAGCGAGGGGGGGTTGAGCTATGGCTACACCTTC.

V gene TRBV9 combines with J gene TRBJ2-2; TRBD2 aligns across 8 bases. Germline V gives CDR1 SGDLS, CDR2 YYNGEE. This CDR3 region has 16 residues. With V trimmed by 7 bases and J by 2 bases, 10 bases remained unmatched. The CDR3 here is CASSLERGTNTGELFF. Here the CDR3 DNA reads TGTGCCAGCTCCCTTGAGCGGGGGACTAACACCGGGGAGCTGTTTTTT.

The rearrangement joins TRBV6-6 to TRBJ1-2, with 11 bases matching TRBD1. In germline, CDR1 is MNHNY, CDR2 SVGAGI (reference sequence). This CDR3 has 14 amino acids. The V segment lost 6 bases and the J segment 7 bases; nucleotides outside the gene matches: 7. CDR3 DNA sequence: TGTGCCAGCAGGGACAGGGGGCGGTATGGTGGCTACACCTTC. This gives the protein CASRDRGRYGGYTF.

The V and J genes are TRBV2 and TRBJ2-7; the D gene is possibly TRBD1 (5 bases). This CDR3 is 14 amino acids long. The V gene lost 8 bases and the J gene lost 0 bases, with 14 bases spanning the gap. Germline V lookup: CDR1 SNHLY, CDR2 FYNNEI. Written as DNA, the CDR3 is TGTGCCAGCCTGCAACAGGTGAGCTCCTACGAGCAGTACGTC. Its protein is CASLQQVSSYEQYV.

The chain employs TRBV18 and TRBJ1-5; D gene ambiguous. Germline V gene data show CDR1 as KGHSH and CDR2 as LQKENI. The length of the CDR3 is 14 residues. V was pared by 3 bases and J by 1 base, with 7 bases between. The CDR3 DNA follows: TGTGCCAGCTCACCGTCCCAGAGCAATCAGCCCCAGCATTTT. It yields the protein CASSPSQSNQPQHF.

The chain recombines TRBV6-5 with TRBJ2-3; possible D gene TRBD1, 5 bases. CDR1 and CDR2 from the germline V gene are MNHEY and SVGAGI. V was clipped by 6 bases and J by 0 bases, with 7 bases between them. This CDR3 spans 13 amino acids. The CDR3 DNA reads TGTGCCAGCAGAAGGGGCAGCACAGATACGCAGTATTTT. This sequence encodes CASRRGSTDTQYF.

This chain joins TRBV11-3 and TRBJ2-7; the D gene is possibly TRBD2 (5 bases). Germline-derived CDR1 and CDR2 are SGHNT and YENEEA. The CDR3 is made up of 13 amino acids. Trimming left V 8 bases short and J 2 bases short, with 13 bases between. The CDR3 sequence: CASSAAGPYEQYF. CDR3 sequence (DNA): TGTGCCAGCTCTGCCGCGGGTCCCTACGAGCAGTACTTC.

The rearrangement links TRBV19 to TRBJ1-5; 8 bases map to TRBD1. The CDR3 is 14 residues long. Germline V gene data show CDR1 as LNHDA and CDR2 as SQIVND (reference sequence). J was trimmed by 7 bases and V by 3 bases; bases with no gene match: 5. CDR3 protein: CASSITGGGQPQHF. The CDR3 region has the DNA TGTGCCAGTAGTATCACAGGGGGAGGACAGCCCCAGCATTTT.